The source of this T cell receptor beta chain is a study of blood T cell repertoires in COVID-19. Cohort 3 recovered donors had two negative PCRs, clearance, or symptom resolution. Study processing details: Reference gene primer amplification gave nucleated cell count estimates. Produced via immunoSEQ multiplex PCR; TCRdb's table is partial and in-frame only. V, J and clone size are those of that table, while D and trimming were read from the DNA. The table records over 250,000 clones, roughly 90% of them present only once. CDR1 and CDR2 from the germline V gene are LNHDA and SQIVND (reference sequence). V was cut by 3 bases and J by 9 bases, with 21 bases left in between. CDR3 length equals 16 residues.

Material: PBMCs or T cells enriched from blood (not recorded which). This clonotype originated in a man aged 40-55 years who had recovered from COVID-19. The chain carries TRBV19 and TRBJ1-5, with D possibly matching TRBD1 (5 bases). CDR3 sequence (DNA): TGTGCCAGTAGTATCTGGTCTGTCCAGGGCGCTCGGCCCCAGCATTTT. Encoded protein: CASSIWSVQGARPQHF.